This passage covers 14 T cell receptor beta chains from one sample sequenced in a study of T cell responses to AZD1222 COVID-19 vaccine. Produced via immunoSEQ multiplex PCR; TCRdb's table is partial and in-frame only. This sample carries roughly 130,000 clones, around 92% of them seen once, and the ten largest clones take 1.9%. Sequenced material: peripheral blood, taken on day 0 of AZD1222 vaccination. Source of these receptors: an adult in good health.

The chain employs TRBV28 and TRBJ1-4; TRBD1 matches 7 bases. J gave up 1 base and V 1 base, and 6 bases lay outside the gene matches. The CDR3 is made up of 17 amino acids. The germline gives CDR1 MDHEN, CDR2 SYDVKM. CDR3 in amino acids: CASSLFGRGGTNEKLFF. The CDR3 DNA sequence: TGTGCCAGCAGTTTATTCGGCAGGGGGGGAACTAATGAAAAACTGTTTTTT.

The J gene is TRBJ2-7, the V gene TRBV4-3; tentative D call: TRBD2 (5 bases). Germline CDR1 reads LGHNA; CDR2 reads YSLEER. Trimming took 0 bases from V and 1 from J, leaving 13 bases between them. The CDR3 loop spans 16 amino acids. The CDR3 nucleotides read TGCGCCAGCAGCCAAGATCCGAGGGCCGGTTCCTACGAGCAGTACTTC. Translating it yields CASSQDPRAGSYEQYF.

The chain combines TRBV28 with TRBJ1-2; D remains ambiguous. The CDR3 totals 13 residues. With 6 bases removed from V and 1 base from J, the gap between germline ends came to 9 bases. Germline V gene sequence: CDR1 MDHEN, CDR2 SYDVKM. CDR3 region: CASRTQINYGYTF. In DNA form, the CDR3 reads TGTGCCAGCAGAACTCAAATTAACTATGGCTACACCTTC.

V is TRBV21-1 and J is TRBJ2-1; TRBD2, the D gene given by the table, was not confirmed from the DNA. TRBV21-1 is given as a pseudogene. This CDR3 is 17 amino acids long. The chain's CDR3 is CASSTLGTSGGQNEQFF. The CDR3 nucleotides read TGTGCCAGCAGCACCCTCGGGACTAGCGGGGGGCAAAATGAGCAGTTCTTC.

J is TRBJ1-1 and V is TRBV5-5; 9 bases fit TRBD1. The germline V gene encodes CDR1 SGHKS and CDR2 YYEKEE (reference sequence). V was clipped by 3 bases and J by 4 bases; unmatched bases: 10. CDR3 length: 16 residues. CDR3 sequence: CASSWGTGPLGTEAFF. The CDR3 DNA reads as TGTGCCAGCAGCTGGGGGACAGGGCCCCTGGGCACTGAAGCTTTCTTT.

This chain joins TRBV10-1 and TRBJ1-5; tentatively, D is TRBD1 (5 bases). The CDR3 consists of 12 residues. Germline loops: CDR1 WNHNN, CDR2 SYGVQD (reference sequence). The V and J ends lost 2 bases and 7 bases respectively, with 6 bases between them. CDR3 coding DNA: TGCGCCAGCAGTGAGGGGGCCCAGCCCCAGCATTTT. Protein product: CASSEGAQPQHF.

This chain uses TRBV7-2 with TRBJ1-5; D not resolved. CDR1 SGHTA and CDR2 FQGNSA come from the germline V gene. The CDR3 covers 13 residues. Trimming removed 3 bases at V and 4 bases at J, with 7 bases between. In DNA, the CDR3 is TGTGCCAGCAGCTTTTGGGTTAATCAGCCCCAGCATTTT. It specifies CASSFWVNQPQHF.

This chain connects TRBV2 to TRBJ2-5, with 7 bases fitting TRBD1. This CDR3 contains 16 residues. Trimming removed 6 bases from V and 0 bases from J; junction bases left unmatched: 10. Germline V gene lookup returns CDR1 SNHLY and CDR2 FYNNEI. DNA for the CDR3: TGTGCCAGCAGGTGGGACAGCGAATGGTACCAAGAGACCCAGTACTTC. Translating it yields CASRWDSEWYQETQYF.

The V gene is TRBV5-1, the J gene TRBJ1-4; 7 bases line up with TRBD1. The length of the CDR3 is 15 residues. From germline, CDR1 is SGHRS and CDR2 YFSETQ. V shed 1 base, J shed 3 bases, and the junction held 3 bases outside the gene matches. The CDR3 spells CASSLWGQSNEKLFF. In DNA, the CDR3 is TGCGCCAGCAGCTTGTGGGGACAGTCTAATGAAAAACTGTTTTTT.

The gene calls are TRBV12-3 or TRBV12-4 and TRBJ1-1; TRBD1 matches 8 bases. The CDR3 length is 13 residues. V gave up 8 bases and J gave up 4 bases; unmatched junction bases: 6. CDR3: CASSDREGTEAFF. CDR3 DNA sequence: TGTGCCAGCTCGGACAGGGAGGGCACTGAAGCTTTCTTT.

The chain has TRBV5-4 and TRBJ2-1; D not certain. The CDR3 totals 13 residues. Trimming left V 5 bases short and J 3 bases short, with 9 bases between. CDR1 and CDR2 (germline): SGHNT, YYREEE (reference sequence). The CDR3 DNA follows: TGTGCCAGCAGTCCCTCCCTCTACAATGAGCAGTTCTTC. Its protein product is CASSPSLYNEQFF. The variable domain in full, with the rest retrieved from reference TRBV5-4 and TRBJ2-1, is ETGVTQSPTHLIKTRGQQVTLRCSSQSGHNTVSWYQQALGQGPQFIFQYYREEENGRGNFPPRFSGLQFPNYSSELNVNALELDDSALYLCASSPSLYNEQFFGPGTRLTVL.

The rearrangement links TRBV7-9 to TRBJ2-5; possible D gene TRBD1, 5 bases. The ends were cut back, 4 bases at V and 3 bases at J, with 12 bases in the middle. CDR1 and CDR2 from the germline V gene are SEHNR and FQNEAQ (reference sequence). There are 14 residues in the CDR3. CDR3 region: CASSSYGAKETQYF. The CDR3 DNA reads as TGTGCCAGCAGCTCCTATGGGGCGAAAGAGACCCAGTACTTC.

J is TRBJ2-7 and V is TRBV11-2, with 8 bases identical to TRBD1. CDR3 length: 15 residues. Per the germline V gene, CDR1 is SGHAT and CDR2 is FQNNGV. Losses at the gene ends were 0 bases for V and 6 bases for J; bases not matched to a gene: 7. The CDR3 region has the DNA TGTGCCAGCAGCTTAGATCTTGGCAGGGGGCTCGAGCAGTACTTC. It encodes CASSLDLGRGLEQYF.

This chain connects TRBV4-3 to TRBJ2-1, with a weak D call TRBD2 (5 bases). The CDR3 totals 13 residues. Trimming left V 1 base short and J 10 bases short, with 11 bases between. Germline CDR1 is LGHNA and CDR2 is YSLEER. As DNA, the CDR3 is TGCGCCAGCAGCCAAGTCGGGGTAGGGGAGCAGTTCTTC. This gives the protein CASSQVGVGEQFF.